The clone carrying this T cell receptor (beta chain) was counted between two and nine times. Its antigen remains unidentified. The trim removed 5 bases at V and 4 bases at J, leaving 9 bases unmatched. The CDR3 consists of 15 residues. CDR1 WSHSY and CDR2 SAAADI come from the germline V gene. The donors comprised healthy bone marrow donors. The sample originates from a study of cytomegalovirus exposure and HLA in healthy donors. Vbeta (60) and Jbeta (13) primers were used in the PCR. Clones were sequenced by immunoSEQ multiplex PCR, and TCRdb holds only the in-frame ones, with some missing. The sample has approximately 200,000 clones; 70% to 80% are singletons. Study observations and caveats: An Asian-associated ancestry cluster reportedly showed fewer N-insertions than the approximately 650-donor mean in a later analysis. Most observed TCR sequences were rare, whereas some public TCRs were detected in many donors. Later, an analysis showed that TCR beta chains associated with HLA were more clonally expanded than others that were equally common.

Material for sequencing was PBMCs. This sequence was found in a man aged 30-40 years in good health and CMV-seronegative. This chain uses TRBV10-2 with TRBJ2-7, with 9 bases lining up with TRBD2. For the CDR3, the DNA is TGCGCCAGCAGTCCCGAGCGGGAGGCCTTGTACGAGCAGTACTTC. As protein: CASSPEREALYEQYF.